This T cell receptor (beta chain) was recorded in a study of blood T cell repertoires in COVID-19. This CDR3 region has 14 residues. V dropped 7 bases and J dropped 2 bases, with 15 bases sitting between them. Germline assignment: CDR1 MDHEN and CDR2 SYDVKM. The data were produced by immunoSEQ multiplex PCR, yet TCRdb's version contains in-frame clones alone and is incomplete. The table has roughly 140,000 clones, roughly three quarters seen once; the top ten hold 4.2%. The sample consisted of peripheral blood. The rearrangement links TRBV28 to TRBJ2-7, with TRBD2 as a possible D gene (5 bases). The TCR comes from a man aged 55 to 70 with acute or convalescent COVID-19. The CDR3 is CASNPSSGTYEQYF. CDR3 DNA sequence: TGTGCCAGCAATCCCTCGTCCGGGACCTACGAGCAGTACTTC.